This TCR beta chain is drawn from a study of cytotoxic CD8 clonotypes in ibrutinib-treated CLL. Findings of the study overall: Public clonotypes were uncommon and contracted or stayed stable on treatment.

Some clones are missing from TCRdb's copy, which holds only in-frame ones; the method was immunoSEQ multiplex PCR. The sample includes tens of thousands of clones, roughly 50% of them seen just once. This clone was detected only a few times. Its antigen is unidentified. The length of the CDR3 is 15 residues. This rearrangement joins TRBV12-1 to TRBJ2-3; the D call in the table, TRBD2, was not verified against the DNA. TRBV12-1 is tagged as a pseudogene. The input for sequencing was PBMCs, taken after 24 months of ibrutinib treatment. The sequence was obtained from a human donor with chronic lymphocytic leukemia. CDR3 region: CASKERSNGTDTQYF. CDR3 bases: TGTGCCAGCAAGGAGCGGAGCAACGGCACAGATACGCAGTATTTT.